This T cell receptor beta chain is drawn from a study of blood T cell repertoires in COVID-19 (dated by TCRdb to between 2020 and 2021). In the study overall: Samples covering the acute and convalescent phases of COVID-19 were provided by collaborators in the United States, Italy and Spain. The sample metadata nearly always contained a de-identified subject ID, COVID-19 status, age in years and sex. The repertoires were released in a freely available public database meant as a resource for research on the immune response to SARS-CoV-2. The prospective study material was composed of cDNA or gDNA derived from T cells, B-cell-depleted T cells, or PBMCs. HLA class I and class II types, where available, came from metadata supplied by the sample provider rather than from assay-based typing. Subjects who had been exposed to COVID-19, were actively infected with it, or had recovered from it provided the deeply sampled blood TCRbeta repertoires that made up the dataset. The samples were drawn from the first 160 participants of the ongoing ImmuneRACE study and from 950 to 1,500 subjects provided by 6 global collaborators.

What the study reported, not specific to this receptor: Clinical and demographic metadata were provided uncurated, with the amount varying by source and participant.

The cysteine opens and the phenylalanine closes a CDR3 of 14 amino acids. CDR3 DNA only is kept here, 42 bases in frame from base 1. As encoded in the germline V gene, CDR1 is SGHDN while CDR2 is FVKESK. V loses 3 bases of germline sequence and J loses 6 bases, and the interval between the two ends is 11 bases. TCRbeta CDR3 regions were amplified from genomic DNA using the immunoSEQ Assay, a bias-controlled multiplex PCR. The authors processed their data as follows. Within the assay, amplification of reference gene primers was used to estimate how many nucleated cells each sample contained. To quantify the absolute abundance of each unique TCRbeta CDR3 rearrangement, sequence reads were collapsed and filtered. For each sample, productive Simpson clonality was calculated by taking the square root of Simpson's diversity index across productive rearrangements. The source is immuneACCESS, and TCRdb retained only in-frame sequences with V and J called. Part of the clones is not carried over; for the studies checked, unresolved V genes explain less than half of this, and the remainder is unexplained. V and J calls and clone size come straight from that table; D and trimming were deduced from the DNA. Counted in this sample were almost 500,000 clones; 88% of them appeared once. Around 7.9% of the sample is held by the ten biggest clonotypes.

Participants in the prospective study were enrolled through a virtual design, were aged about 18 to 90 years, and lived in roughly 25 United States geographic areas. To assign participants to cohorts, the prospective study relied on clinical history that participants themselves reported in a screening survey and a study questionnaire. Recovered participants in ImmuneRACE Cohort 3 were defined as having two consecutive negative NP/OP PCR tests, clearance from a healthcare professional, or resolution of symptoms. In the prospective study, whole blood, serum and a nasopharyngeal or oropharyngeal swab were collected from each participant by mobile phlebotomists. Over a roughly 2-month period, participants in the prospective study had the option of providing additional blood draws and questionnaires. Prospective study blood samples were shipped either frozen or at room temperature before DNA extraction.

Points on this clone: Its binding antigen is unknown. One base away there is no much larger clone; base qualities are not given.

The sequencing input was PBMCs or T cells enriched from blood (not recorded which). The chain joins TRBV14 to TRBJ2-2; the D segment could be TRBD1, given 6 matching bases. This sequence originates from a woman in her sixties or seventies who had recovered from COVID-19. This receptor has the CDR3 CASSQDRTAGELFF. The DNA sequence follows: TGTGCCAGCAGCCAGGACAGAACGGCCGGGGAGCTGTTTTTT.